Described below is a single T cell receptor (gamma chain) sequence and its context. This sample is part of a study of gamma-delta T cells after stem cell transplantation. TCRdb re-analyzed the RT-PCR reads via CATT. The data show some 4,500 gamma-chain clones, 15% to 25% seen once. The V and J ends lost 3 bases and 10 bases, in that order; junction bases with no gene match: 6. This CDR3 spans 11 amino acids. The germline V gene encodes CDR1 VENAVY and CDR2 YDSYNSRV. The source is a human donor. It is not recorded whose cells these are; they may come from a transplant donor. The sample consisted of gamma-delta T cells. V is TRGV8 and J is TRGJ1 or TRGJ2. The CDR3 nucleotides are TGTGCCACCTGGGATTTCGGGAAGAAACTCTTT. As protein: CATWDFGKKLF.